This entry concerns a single TCR beta chain. The record originates from a study of blood T cell repertoires in COVID-19. The participants were between about 18 and 89 years old and came from 24 US areas. Cohort allocation depended upon clinical history that participants reported. All exposed participants met a person with COVID-19 within 2 weeks before entering the study. In the source study's methods: The authors estimated nucleated cell counts from reference gene primer amplification. The assay was immunoSEQ multiplex PCR, and TCRdb's table has in-frame clones only and misses some. That table supplies the V and J calls and clone size; D and trimming were determined from the DNA. This sample has 200,000 to 250,000 clones, with 83% found just once. V lost 10 bases, J lost 0 bases, and 11 bases lay in between. The CDR3 consists of 14 residues. The germline V gene encodes CDR1 SGHTS and CDR2 YDEGEE.

Sample: PBMCs or T cells enriched from blood (not recorded which). This rearrangement joins TRBV5-8 to TRBJ1-6; D unclear. This clonotype was obtained from a middle-aged woman who had been exposed to COVID-19. The CDR3: CASRRSSYNSPLHF. The CDR3 nucleotides are TGTGCCTCGAGACGGAGCTCCTATAATTCACCCCTCCACTTT.